These T cell receptor beta chains were read from a single sample in a study of blood T cells in healthy people across ages. Each CDR3 protein gets one entry after TCRdb re-called the 5' RACE reads with MiXCR. This repertoire shows 800,000 to 950,000 distinct CDR3 sequences, around 36% found once; its top ten account for under 15%. The sequenced sample was blood. These receptors originate from a young man in good health. Each CDR3 is given with its conserved first and last residue. A D gene is named only where the DNA matches it firmly. The size field is filled for only some rows; it gives once, few, many or a size class.

V	D	J	size	CDR3	DNA
TRBV6-2/TRBV6-3	NA	TRBJ2-3	NA	CASSHHRASLTDTQYF	TGTGCCAGCAGTCACCACAGGGCCTCTCTCACAGATACGCAGTATTTT
TRBV6-5	TRBD2	TRBJ2-2	few	CASSYGTSGGQNSGELFF	TGTGCCAGCAGTTACGGGACTAGCGGGGGCCAGAACTCCGGGGAGCTGTTTTTT
TRBV20-1	TRBD1	TRBJ1-5	NA	CSARDGGQGLHQPQHF	TGCAGTGCTAGAGATGGTGGACAGGGGCTTCATCAGCCCCAGCATTTT
TRBV5-5	TRBD1	TRBJ2-7	NA	CASSHRTGGNSYEQYF	TGTGCCAGCAGCCACAGGACAGGGGGAAACTCCTACGAGCAGTACTTC
TRBV7-9	NA	TRBJ1-4	few	CASSPKLKLFF	TGTGCCAGCAGCCCAAAACTGAAACTGTTTTTT
TRBV2	NA	TRBJ1-3	NA	CASAGGVPGNTIYF	TGTGCCAGCGCCGGTGGGGTCCCTGGAAACACCATATATTTT
TRBV6-6	NA	TRBJ1-1	NA	CASGNGLNTEAFF	TGTGCCAGCGGGAACGGATTGAACACTGAAGCTTTCTTT
TRBV24-1	NA	TRBJ2-5	few	CATSDRNREQETQYF	TGTGCCACCAGTGACCGTAACAGGGAACAAGAGACCCAGTACTTC
TRBV12-3/TRBV12-4	TRBD1	TRBJ1-1	NA	CASSSRQGLRTEAFF	TGTGCCAGCAGTTCGCGACAGGGTCTGAGGACTGAAGCTTTCTTT
TRBV29-1	TRBD2	TRBJ2-7	NA	CSVRNLAGYNEQYF	TGCAGCGTTCGAAACCTAGCGGGATACAACGAGCAGTACTTC
TRBV7-2	TRBD1	TRBJ2-7	NA	CASSLGDRVHEQYF	TGTGCCAGCAGCCTGGGGGACAGGGTCCACGAGCAGTACTTC
TRBV25-1	NA	TRBJ1-6	few	CASSGLGEASPLHF	TGTGCCAGCAGTGGATTGGGGGAAGCTTCACCCCTCCACTTT
TRBV7-2	TRBD2	TRBJ2-5	many	CASSLSGEGTQYF	TGTGCCAGCAGCTTATCGGGGGAGGGGACCCAGTACTTC
TRBV12-3/TRBV12-4	TRBD2	TRBJ2-3	NA	CASSRRGTSGTDTQYF	TGTGCCAGCAGCCGCCGGGGGACTAGCGGCACAGATACGCAGTATTTT
TRBV9	NA	TRBJ2-1	NA	CASSVVEGTTYNEQFF	TGTGCCAGCAGCGTAGTCGAGGGGACCACCTACAATGAGCAGTTCTTC
TRBV5-1	NA	TRBJ2-2	few	CASSLAPPARASTGELFF	TGCGCCAGCAGCTTGGCGCCGCCGGCCCGGGCATCAACCGGGGAGCTGTTTTTT
TRBV20-1	TRBD1	TRBJ1-1	once	CSVRPSGQAMNTEAFF	TGCAGTGTTAGACCTTCCGGACAGGCTATGAACACTGAAGCTTTCTTT
TRBV29-1	TRBD1	TRBJ1-1	few	CSVEVRGRVPIEAFF	TGCAGCGTTGAGGTCAGGGGGCGCGTCCCGATCGAAGCTTTCTTT
TRBV20-1	NA	TRBJ1-1	many	CSAVQGNTEAFF	TGCAGTGCTGTACAGGGAAACACTGAAGCTTTCTTT
TRBV6-2/TRBV6-3	NA	TRBJ2-3	NA	CASTDSIALTDTQYF	TGTGCCAGCACCGACTCTATAGCTTTGACAGATACGCAGTATTTT
TRBV4-2	NA	TRBJ1-5	NA	CASSQILLYSNQPQHF	TGTGCCAGCAGCCAAATACTCCTCTATAGCAATCAGCCCCAGCATTTT
TRBV27	TRBD2	TRBJ2-7	few	CASKPRGGLEQYF	TGTGCCAGCAAACCTCGGGGGGGGTTGGAGCAGTACTTC
TRBV20-1	NA	TRBJ2-3	many	CSASIRETDTQYF	TGCAGTGCTAGTATTAGGGAGACAGATACGCAGTATTTT
TRBV4-1	TRBD1	TRBJ1-4	many	CASSLSGGYEKLFF	TGCGCCAGCAGCCTATCAGGGGGATATGAAAAACTGTTTTTT
TRBV2	TRBD1	TRBJ2-1	few	CASRHGQASYNEQFF	TGTGCCAGCAGACACGGACAGGCCTCCTACAATGAGCAGTTCTTC
TRBV20-1	NA	TRBJ2-5	NA	CSASLGGPPREQYF	TGCAGTGCTAGTCTCGGGGGGCCGCCGAGGGAGCAGTACTTC
TRBV20-1	NA	TRBJ2-2	NA	CSARDLITPELFF	TGCAGTGCTAGAGATCTTATTACCCCGGAGCTGTTTTTT
TRBV9	NA	TRBJ2-7	NA	CASSPSGEWSEQYF	TGTGCCAGCAGCCCCTCAGGGGAATGGAGCGAGCAGTACTTC
TRBV5-5	NA	TRBJ1-5	many	CASSLEGGDNQPQHF	TGTGCCAGCAGCTTGGAGGGTGGGGACAATCAGCCCCAGCATTTT
TRBV3-1	NA	TRBJ1-2	few	CASSQDGRSDTF	TGTGCCAGCAGCCAAGATGGCCGCTCGGACACCTTC
TRBV10-3	NA	TRBJ1-5	many	CAISANPRNQPQHF	TGTGCCATCAGTGCGAATCCGAGGAATCAGCCCCAGCATTTT
TRBV12-3/TRBV12-4	NA	TRBJ2-5	NA	CASTLSQGGETQYF	TGTGCCAGCACCCTATCCCAAGGGGGAGAGACCCAGTACTTC
TRBV7-9	NA	TRBJ2-1	NA	CASARDDEQFF	TGTGCCAGCGCCCGAGACGATGAGCAGTTCTTC
TRBV2	TRBD1	TRBJ2-5	few	CASRRTGTGIRETQYF	TGTGCCAGCAGGCGAACCGGGACAGGGATTCGAGAGACCCAGTACTTC
TRBV20-1	NA	TRBJ2-5	NA	CSAGLAGWSAETQYF	TGCAGTGCGGGTCTGGCGGGTTGGTCCGCAGAGACCCAGTACTTC
TRBV4-2	TRBD1	TRBJ1-4	NA	CASSQGSGTGSNEKLFF	TGTGCCAGCAGCCAAGGGTCCGGGACAGGCAGTAATGAAAAACTGTTTTTT
TRBV4-3	TRBD1	TRBJ1-6	NA	CASSRDRDIGSPLHF	TGCGCCAGCAGCCGGGACAGGGATATAGGTTCACCCCTCCACTTT